This TCR beta chain stems from a study of blood T cell repertoires in COVID-19. Across the whole study: PBMCs, B-cell-depleted T cells, or T cells provided the cDNA or gDNA that made up the material.

This clone was detected once. Some clones are missing from TCRdb's copy, which holds only in-frame ones; the method was immunoSEQ multiplex PCR. The repertoire has some 310,000 clones, around nine tenths of them found once; the top ten carry 1%. V was clipped by 0 bases and J by 4 bases, with 11 bases between them. This CDR3 spans 14 amino acids. Germline CDR1 reads SGDLS; CDR2 reads YYNGEE. The chain combines TRBV9 with TRBJ2-7; the D gene is possibly TRBD2 (5 bases). Sequencing input: peripheral blood. The source is a middle-aged man with active or convalescent COVID-19. The CDR3 sequence: CASSVAGWNYEQYF. In DNA form, the CDR3 reads TGTGCCAGCAGCGTAGCGGGGTGGAATTACGAGCAGTACTTC.